This T cell receptor beta chain appears in the sequencing data of a study of T-cell reconstitution after alpha-beta-depleted transplantation in children. Unique molecular identifiers featured in how the TCRbeta library was prepared. TCRdb recomputed calls from the PCR reads with MiXCR, one row per CDR3 protein. The table shows 200,000 to 300,000 distinct CDR3 sequences, with more than 10% occurring only once. This CDR3 is built from 15 residues. Germline V gene lookup returns CDR1 MDHEN and CDR2 SYDVKM. V lost 4 bases to trimming and J lost 1 base, with 14 bases between them. Ten or more counts support this clonotype.

The chain carries TRBV28 and TRBJ2-7; D is perhaps TRBD1 (6 bases). Sequencing was performed on PBMCs from the stem cell graft donor, taken from the stem cell graft. This TCR came from a human donor who donated a stem cell graft to a child with acute lymphoblastic leukemia. This CDR3 reads CASSSTSRGSYEQYF. As DNA, the CDR3 is TGTGCCAGCAGTTCCACCTCAAGGGGGTCCTACGAGCAGTACTTC.